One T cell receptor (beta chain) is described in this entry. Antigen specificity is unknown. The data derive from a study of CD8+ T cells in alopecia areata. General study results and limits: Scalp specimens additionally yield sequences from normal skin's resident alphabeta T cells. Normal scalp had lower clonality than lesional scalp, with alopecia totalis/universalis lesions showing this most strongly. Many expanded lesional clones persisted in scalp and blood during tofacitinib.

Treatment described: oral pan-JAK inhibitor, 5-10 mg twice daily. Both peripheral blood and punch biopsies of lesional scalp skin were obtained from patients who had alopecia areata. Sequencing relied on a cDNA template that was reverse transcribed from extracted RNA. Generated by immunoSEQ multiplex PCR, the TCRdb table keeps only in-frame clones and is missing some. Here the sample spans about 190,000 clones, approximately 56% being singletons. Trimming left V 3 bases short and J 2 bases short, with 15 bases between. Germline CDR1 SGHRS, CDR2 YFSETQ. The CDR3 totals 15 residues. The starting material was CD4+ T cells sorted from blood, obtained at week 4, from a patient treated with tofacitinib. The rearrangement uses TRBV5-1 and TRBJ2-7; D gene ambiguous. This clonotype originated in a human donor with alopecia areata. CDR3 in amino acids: CASSWGNNGPYEQYF. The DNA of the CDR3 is TGCGCCAGCAGCTGGGGAAATAACGGTCCCTACGAGCAGTACTTC.